This TCR beta chain comes out of a study of blood T cell repertoires in COVID-19. Background on the study: PBMCs, B-cell-depleted T cells, or T cells provided the cDNA or gDNA that made up the material.

In the study's own analysis: Nucleated cell counts were estimated from reference gene primer amplification. Libraries were prepared by immunoSEQ multiplex PCR; TCRdb keeps only in-frame clonotypes and omits some of them. Clone size and the V and J calls come from that table; the DNA yielded D and trimming. Of approximately 150,000 clones listed, approximately 80% are singletons. Trimming pared 5 bases from V and 3 bases from J, leaving 14 bases between. The CDR3 is 15 amino acids. The germline V gene has CDR1 LNHDA and CDR2 SQIVND (reference sequence). Adults between about 18 and 95 years of age took part from under 30 US areas.

The sequence was obtained from a man in his 70s who had been exposed to COVID-19. The chain employs TRBV19 and TRBJ1-5; tentative D call: TRBD1 (6 bases). Sequencing was carried out using PBMCs or T cells enriched from blood (not recorded which). CDR3 sequence: CASSWPGQLNQPQHF. CDR3 nucleotides: TGTGCCAGTAGTTGGCCCGGACAGCTCAATCAGCCCCAGCATTTT.